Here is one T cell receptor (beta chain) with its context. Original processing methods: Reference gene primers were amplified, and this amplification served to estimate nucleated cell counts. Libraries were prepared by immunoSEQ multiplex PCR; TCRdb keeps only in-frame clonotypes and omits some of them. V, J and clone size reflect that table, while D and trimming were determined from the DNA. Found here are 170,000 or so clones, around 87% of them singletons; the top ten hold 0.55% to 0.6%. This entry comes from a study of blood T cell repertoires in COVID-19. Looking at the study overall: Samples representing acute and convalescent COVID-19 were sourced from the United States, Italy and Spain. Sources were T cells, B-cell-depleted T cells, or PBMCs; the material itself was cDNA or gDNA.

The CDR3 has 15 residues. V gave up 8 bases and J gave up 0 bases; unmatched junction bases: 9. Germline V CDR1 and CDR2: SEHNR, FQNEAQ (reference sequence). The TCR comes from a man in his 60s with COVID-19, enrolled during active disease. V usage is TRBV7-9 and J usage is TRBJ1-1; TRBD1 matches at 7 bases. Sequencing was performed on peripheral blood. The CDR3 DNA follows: TGTGCCAGCGTCCCGGGACAGAAGATGAACACTGAAGCTTTCTTT. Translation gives CASVPGQKMNTEAFF.